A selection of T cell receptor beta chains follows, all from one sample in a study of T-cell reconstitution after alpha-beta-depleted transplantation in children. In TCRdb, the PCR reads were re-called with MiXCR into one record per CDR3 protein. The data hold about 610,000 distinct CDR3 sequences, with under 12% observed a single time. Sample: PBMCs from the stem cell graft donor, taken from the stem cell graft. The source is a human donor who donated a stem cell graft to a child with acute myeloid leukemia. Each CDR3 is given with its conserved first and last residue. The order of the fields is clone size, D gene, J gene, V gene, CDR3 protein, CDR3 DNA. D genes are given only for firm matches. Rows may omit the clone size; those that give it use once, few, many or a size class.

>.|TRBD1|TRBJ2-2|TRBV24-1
CATRATGTGATGELFF
TGTGCCACCAGAGCCACCGGGACAGGGGCCACCGGGGAGCTGTTTTTT
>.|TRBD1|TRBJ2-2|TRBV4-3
CASSQAGTATGELFF
TGCGCCAGCAGCCAAGCCGGGACAGCCACCGGGGAGCTGTTTTTT
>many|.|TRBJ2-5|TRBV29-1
CSVEDPTREWTQYF
TGCAGCGTTGAAGATCCGACCCGAGAGTGGACCCAGTACTTC
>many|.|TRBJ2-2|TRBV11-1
CASSLALTTGELFF
TGTGCCAGCAGCTTAGCGCTTACTACCGGGGAGCTGTTTTTT
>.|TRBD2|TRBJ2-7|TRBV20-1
CSAPTSVSYEQYF
TGCAGTGCTCCGACTAGCGTTTCCTACGAGCAGTACTTC
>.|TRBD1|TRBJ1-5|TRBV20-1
CSALGDRGLLSQPQHF
TGCAGTGCCCTGGGGGACAGGGGGCTTTTGAGTCAGCCCCAGCATTTT
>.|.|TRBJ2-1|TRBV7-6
CASSLSPQGRDNNEQFF
TGTGCCAGCAGCTTATCCCCGCAGGGGAGGGATAACAATGAGCAGTTCTTC
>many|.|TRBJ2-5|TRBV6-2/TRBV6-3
CASSYSSRTQEETQYF
TGTGCCAGCAGTTACTCCAGCAGGACCCAGGAGGAGACCCAGTACTTC
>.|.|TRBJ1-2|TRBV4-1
CASSQERAGGYTF
TGCGCCAGCAGCCAAGAGAGGGCTGGGGGCTACACCTTC
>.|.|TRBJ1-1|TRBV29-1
CSVEGRLNTEAFF
TGCAGCGTTGAGGGCCGACTGAACACTGAAGCTTTCTTT
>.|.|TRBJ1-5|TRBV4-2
CASSQGTENQPQHF
TGTGCCAGCAGCCAAGGGACAGAAAATCAGCCCCAGCATTTT
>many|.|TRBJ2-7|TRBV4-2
CASSRGSEQYF
TGTGCCAGCAGCCGTGGATCCGAGCAGTACTTC
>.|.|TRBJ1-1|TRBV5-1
CASSTSARVGGTEAFF
TGCGCCAGCAGCACGTCTGCCAGGGTCGGAGGCACTGAAGCTTTCTTT
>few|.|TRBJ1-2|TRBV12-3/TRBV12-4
CASSLDGGHFGYTF
TGTGCCAGCAGTTTAGACGGGGGGCATTTTGGCTACACCTTC
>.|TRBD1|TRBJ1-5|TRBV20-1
CSATDYGQGLLGNQPQHF
TGCAGTGCTACGGACTACGGACAGGGATTATTGGGCAATCAGCCCCAGCATTTT
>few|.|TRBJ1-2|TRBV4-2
CASSRDPGTEYGYTF
TGTGCCAGCAGCCGAGACCCCGGGACTGAGTATGGCTACACCTTC
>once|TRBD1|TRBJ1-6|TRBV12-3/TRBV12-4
CASSLGGQGSPLHF
TGTGCCAGCAGTTTAGGGGGACAGGGGTCTCCCCTCCACTTT
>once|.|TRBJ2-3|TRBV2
CASSELDGTDTQYF
TGTGCCAGCAGTGAGTTAGACGGCACAGATACGCAGTATTTT
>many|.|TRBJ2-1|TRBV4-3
CASSQGRDPYNEQFF
TGCGCCAGCAGCCAAGGGCGGGACCCCTACAATGAGCAGTTCTTC
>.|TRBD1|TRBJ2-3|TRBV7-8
CASSPGQGRPTDTQYF
TGTGCCAGCAGCCCTGGACAGGGGCGCCCCACAGATACGCAGTATTTT
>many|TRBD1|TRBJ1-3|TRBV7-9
CASSTAGQDFSGNTIYF
TGTGCCAGCAGCACCGCTGGACAGGATTTCTCTGGAAACACCATATATTTT
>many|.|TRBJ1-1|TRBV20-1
CSARDLAEAFF
TGCAGTGCTAGAGATTTGGCTGAAGCTTTCTTT
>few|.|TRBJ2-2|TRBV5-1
CASSWTEPSNTGELFF
TGCGCCAGCAGTTGGACAGAACCCTCGAACACCGGGGAGCTGTTTTTT
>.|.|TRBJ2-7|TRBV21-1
CASSLRTGIRGEQYF
TGTGCCAGCAGCCTGCGGACAGGAATAAGGGGCGAGCAGTACTTC
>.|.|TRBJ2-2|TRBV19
CASIEWGPGELFF
TGTGCCAGTATTGAATGGGGCCCCGGGGAGCTGTTTTTT
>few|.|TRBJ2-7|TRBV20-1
CSARDPPPSAEAEQYF
TGCAGTGCTAGAGACCCTCCCCCTTCCGCAGAGGCCGAGCAGTACTTC
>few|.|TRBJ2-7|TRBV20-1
CSANHGPPIYEQYF
TGCAGTGCTAATCATGGGCCCCCGATCTACGAGCAGTACTTC
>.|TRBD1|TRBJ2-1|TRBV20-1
CSAMDRGISNEQFF
TGCAGTGCCATGGACAGGGGTATAAGCAATGAGCAGTTCTTC
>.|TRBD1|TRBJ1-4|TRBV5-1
CASSGGQGSAEKLFF
TGCGCCAGCAGCGGCGGACAGGGGTCCGCTGAAAAACTGTTTTTT
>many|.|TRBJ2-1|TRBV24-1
CATSDYSYNEQFF
TGTGCCACCAGTGATTACTCTTACAATGAGCAGTTCTTC
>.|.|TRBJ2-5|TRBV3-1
CASSQGGFETQETQYF
TGTGCCAGCAGCCAAGGGGGGTTTGAGACTCAAGAGACCCAGTACTTC
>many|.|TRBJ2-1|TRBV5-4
CASSLRAGVVYNEQFF
TGTGCCAGCAGCTTGAGGGCGGGTGTCGTCTACAATGAGCAGTTCTTC
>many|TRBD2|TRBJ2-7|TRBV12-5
CASGPSPSSGSVYEQYF
TGTGCTAGTGGTCCGAGCCCATCTAGCGGGAGTGTCTACGAGCAGTACTTC
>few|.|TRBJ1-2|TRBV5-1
CASSPEVGIGAYGYTF
TGCGCCAGCAGCCCGGAGGTAGGGATAGGGGCTTATGGCTACACCTTC
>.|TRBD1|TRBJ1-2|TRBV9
CASSVQQGANYGYTF
TGTGCCAGCAGCGTCCAACAGGGGGCTAACTATGGCTACACCTTC
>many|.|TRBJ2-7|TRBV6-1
CASSDAGLPGGYEQYF
TGTGCCAGCAGTGACGCGGGACTCCCGGGTGGATACGAGCAGTACTTC
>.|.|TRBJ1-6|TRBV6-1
CASSTRGQGNSPLHF
TGTGCCAGCAGTACCAGGGGTCAGGGAAATTCACCCCTCCACTTT
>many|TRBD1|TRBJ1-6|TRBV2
CASRAEDRGRSPLHF
TGTGCCAGCAGGGCAGAAGACAGGGGAAGGTCACCCCTCCACTTT
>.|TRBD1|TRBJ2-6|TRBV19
CASRDRGTLGANVLTF
TGTGCCAGTAGGGACAGGGGTACTCTGGGGGCCAACGTCCTGACTTTC
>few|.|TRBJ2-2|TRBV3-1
CASSQVFGDTGELFF
TGTGCCAGCAGCCAAGTCTTCGGTGACACCGGGGAGCTGTTTTTT
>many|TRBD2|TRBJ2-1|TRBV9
CASSETGLAGLGEQFF
TGTGCCAGCAGCGAAACGGGACTAGCGGGACTGGGTGAGCAGTTCTTC
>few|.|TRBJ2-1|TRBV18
CASSPFSSYEQFF
TGTGCCAGCTCACCATTCAGTAGTTATGAGCAGTTCTTC
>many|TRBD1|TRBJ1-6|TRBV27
CASTTGVSPLHF
TGTGCCAGCACGACAGGGGTTTCACCCCTCCACTTT
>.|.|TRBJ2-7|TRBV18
CASSPSSSAREQYF
TGTGCCAGCTCACCTTCCTCGTCCGCTAGGGAGCAGTACTTC
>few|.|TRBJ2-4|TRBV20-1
CSARGQGLAKNIQYF
TGCAGTGCTAGGGGGCAGGGCCTAGCCAAAAACATTCAGTACTTC
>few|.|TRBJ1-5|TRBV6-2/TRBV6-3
CASTTANQPQHF
TGTGCCAGCACGACAGCGAATCAGCCCCAGCATTTT
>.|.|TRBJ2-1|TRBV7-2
CASSLSGAGGGSYNEQFF
TGTGCCAGCAGCTTATCGGGGGCAGGAGGGGGTTCCTACAATGAGCAGTTCTTC
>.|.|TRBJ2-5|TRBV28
CASSSLSYGGETQYF
TGTGCCAGCAGTTCTCTCAGCTATGGGGGAGAGACCCAGTACTTC
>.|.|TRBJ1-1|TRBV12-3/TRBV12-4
CASSSMGGTEAFF
TGTGCCAGCAGTTCAATGGGGGGCACTGAAGCTTTCTTT